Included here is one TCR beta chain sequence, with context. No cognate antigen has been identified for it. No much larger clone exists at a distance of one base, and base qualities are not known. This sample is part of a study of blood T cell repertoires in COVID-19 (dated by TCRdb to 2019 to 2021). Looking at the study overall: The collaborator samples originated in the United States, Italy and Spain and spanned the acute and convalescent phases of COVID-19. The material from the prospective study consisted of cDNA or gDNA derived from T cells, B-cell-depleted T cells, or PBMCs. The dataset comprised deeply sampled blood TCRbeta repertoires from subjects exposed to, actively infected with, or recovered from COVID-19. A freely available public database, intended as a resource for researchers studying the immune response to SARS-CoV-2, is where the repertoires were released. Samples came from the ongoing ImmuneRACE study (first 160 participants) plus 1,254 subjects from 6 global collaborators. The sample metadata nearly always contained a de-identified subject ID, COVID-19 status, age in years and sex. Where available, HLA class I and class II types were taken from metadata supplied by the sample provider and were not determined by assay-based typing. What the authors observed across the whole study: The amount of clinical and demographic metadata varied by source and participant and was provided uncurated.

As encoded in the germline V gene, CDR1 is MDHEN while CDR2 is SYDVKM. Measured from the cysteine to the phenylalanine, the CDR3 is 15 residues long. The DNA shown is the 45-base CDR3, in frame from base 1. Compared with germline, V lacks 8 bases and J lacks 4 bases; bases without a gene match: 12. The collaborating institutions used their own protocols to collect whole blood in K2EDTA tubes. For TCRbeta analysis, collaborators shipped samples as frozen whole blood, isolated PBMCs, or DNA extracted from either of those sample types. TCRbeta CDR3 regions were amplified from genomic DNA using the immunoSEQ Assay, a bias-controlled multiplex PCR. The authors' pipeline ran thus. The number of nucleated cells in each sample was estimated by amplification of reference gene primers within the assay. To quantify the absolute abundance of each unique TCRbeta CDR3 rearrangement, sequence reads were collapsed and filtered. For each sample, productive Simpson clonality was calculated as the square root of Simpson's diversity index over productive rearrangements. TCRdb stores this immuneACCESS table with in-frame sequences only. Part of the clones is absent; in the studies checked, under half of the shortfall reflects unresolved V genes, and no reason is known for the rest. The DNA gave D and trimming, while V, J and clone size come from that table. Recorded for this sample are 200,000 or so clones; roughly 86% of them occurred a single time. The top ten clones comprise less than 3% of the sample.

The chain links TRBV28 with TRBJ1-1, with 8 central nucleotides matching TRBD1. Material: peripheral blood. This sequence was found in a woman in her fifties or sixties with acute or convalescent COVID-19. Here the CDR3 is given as CASPPAGGAGTEAFF. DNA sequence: TGTGCCAGCCCGCCGGCAGGGGGCGCGGGCACTGAAGCTTTCTTT.